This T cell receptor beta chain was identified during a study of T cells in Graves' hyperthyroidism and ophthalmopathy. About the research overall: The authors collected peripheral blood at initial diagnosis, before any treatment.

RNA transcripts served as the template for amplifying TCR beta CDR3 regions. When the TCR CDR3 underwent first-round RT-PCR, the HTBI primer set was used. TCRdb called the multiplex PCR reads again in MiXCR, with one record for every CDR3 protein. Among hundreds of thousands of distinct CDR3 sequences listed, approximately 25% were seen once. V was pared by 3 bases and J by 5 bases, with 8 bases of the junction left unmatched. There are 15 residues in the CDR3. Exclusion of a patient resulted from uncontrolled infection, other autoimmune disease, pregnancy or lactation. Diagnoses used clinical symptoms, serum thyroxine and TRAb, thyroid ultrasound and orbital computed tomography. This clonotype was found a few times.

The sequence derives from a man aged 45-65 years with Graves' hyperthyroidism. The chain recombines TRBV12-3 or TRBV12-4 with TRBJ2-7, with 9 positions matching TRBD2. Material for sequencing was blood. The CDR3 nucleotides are TGTGCCAGCAGTTTTGGCGGGAGGGCCTTCGACGAGCAGTACTTC. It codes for CASSFGGRAFDEQYF.